One TCR beta chain is described in this entry. Profiled with immunoSEQ multiplex PCR; TCRdb holds only in-frame clones, not every one. The sample has roughly 180,000 clones, 90% to 95% seen once. The CDR3 spans 15 residues. V was clipped by 4 bases and J by 7 bases, with 14 bases between them. CDR1 is MNHEY, CDR2 SVGAGI, per germline. This sample was taken from a study of T cell responses to AZD1222 COVID-19 vaccine. The source material was peripheral blood, sampled on day 0 of AZD1222 vaccination. The TCR comes from an adult in good health. The V and J genes are TRBV6-5 and TRBJ1-6; unclear D gene. DNA for the CDR3: TGTGCCAGCAGTTTCTACGGTGGGTCGAATTCACCCCTCCACTTT. This gives the protein CASSFYGGSNSPLHF.